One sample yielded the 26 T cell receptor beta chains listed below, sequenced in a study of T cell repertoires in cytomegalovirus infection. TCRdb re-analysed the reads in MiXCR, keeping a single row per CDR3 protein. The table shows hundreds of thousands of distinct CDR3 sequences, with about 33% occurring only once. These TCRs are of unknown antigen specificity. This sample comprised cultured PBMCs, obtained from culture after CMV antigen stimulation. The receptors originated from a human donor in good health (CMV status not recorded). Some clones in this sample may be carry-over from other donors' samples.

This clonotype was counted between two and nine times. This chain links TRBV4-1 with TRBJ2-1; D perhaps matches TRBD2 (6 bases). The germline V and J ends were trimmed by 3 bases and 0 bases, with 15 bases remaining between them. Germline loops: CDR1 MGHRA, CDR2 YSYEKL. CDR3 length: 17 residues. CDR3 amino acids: CASSHGLAASSYNEQFF. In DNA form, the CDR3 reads TGCGCCAGCAGCCATGGTTTAGCGGCCAGCTCCTACAATGAGCAGTTCTTC.

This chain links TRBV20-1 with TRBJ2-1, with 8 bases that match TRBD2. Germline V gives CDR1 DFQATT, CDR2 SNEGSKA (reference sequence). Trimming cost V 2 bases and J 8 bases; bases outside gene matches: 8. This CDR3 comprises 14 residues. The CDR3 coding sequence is TGCAGTGCTAGACCCTCCACTAGCGGCCATGAGCAGTTCTTC. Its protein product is CSARPSTSGHEQFF.

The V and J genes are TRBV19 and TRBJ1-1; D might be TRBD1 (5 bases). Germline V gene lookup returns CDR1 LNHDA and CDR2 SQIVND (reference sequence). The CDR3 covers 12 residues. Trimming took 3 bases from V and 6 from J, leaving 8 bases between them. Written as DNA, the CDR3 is TGTGCCAGTAGTATCGGAGGGGCTGAAGCTTTCTTT. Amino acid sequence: CASSIGGAEAFF. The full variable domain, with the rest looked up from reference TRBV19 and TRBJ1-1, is DGGITQSPKYLFRKEGQNVTLSCEQNLNHDAMYWYRQDPGQGLRLIYYSQIVNDFQKGDIAEGYSVSREKKESFPLTVTSAQKNPTAFYLCASSIGGAEAFFGQGTRLTVV.

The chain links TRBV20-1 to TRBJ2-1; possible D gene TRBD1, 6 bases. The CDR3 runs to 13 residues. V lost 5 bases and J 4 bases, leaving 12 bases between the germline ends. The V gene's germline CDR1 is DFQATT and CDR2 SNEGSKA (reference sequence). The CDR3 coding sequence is TGCAGTGCTTCCCGGGACATATACAATGAGCAGTTCTTC. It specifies CSASRDIYNEQFF.

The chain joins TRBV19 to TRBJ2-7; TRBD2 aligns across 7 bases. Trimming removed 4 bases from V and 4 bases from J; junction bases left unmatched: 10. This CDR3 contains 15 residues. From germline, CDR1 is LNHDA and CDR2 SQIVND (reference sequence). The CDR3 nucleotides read TGTGCCAGTAGTAAGTCTAGCGGAAGCTCTTACGAGCAGTACTTC. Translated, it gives CASSKSSGSSYEQYF.

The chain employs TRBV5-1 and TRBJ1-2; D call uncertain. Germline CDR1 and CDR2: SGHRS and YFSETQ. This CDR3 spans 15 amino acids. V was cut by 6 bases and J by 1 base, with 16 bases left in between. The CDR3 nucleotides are TGCGCCAGCACCATTAGTATCGGGGTTAACTATGGCTACACCTTC. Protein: CASTISIGVNYGYTF.

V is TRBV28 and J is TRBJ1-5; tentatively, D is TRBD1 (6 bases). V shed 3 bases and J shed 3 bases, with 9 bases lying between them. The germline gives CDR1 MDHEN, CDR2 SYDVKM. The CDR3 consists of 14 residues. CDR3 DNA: TGTGCCAGCAGTTTGGGGGGGCACAATCAGCCCCAGCATTTT. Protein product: CASSLGGHNQPQHF.

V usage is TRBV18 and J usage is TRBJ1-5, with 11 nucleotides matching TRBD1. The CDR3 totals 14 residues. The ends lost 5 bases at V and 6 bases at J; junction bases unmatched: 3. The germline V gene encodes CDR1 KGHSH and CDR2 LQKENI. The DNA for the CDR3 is TGTGCCAGCTCAGGGACAGGGGGGTCTCAGCCCCAGCATTTT. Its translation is CASSGTGGSQPQHF.

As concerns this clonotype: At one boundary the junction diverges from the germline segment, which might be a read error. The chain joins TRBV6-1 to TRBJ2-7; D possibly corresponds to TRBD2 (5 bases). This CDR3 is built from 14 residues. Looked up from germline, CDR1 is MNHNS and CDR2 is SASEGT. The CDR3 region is CGSTRGRVEDEQYF. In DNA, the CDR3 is TGTGGCAGCACCCGGGGAAGGGTTGAGGACGAGCAGTACTTC.

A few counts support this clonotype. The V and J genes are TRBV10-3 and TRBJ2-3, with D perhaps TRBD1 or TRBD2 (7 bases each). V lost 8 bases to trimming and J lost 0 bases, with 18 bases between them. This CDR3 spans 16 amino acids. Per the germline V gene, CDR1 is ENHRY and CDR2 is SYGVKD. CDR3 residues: CAIGGGGSSSTDTQYF. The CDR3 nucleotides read TGTGCCATCGGAGGGGGCGGGAGCTCTAGCACAGATACGCAGTATTTT.

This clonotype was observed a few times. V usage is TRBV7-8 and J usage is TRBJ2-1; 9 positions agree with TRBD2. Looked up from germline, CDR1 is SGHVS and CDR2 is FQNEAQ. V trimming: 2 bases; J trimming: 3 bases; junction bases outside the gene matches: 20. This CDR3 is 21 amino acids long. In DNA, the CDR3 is TGTGCCAGCAGCTTATACGTAGGTCGGGGCTGGGCTAGCGGGGTCTACAATGAGCAGTTCTTC. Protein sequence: CASSLYVGRGWASGVYNEQFF. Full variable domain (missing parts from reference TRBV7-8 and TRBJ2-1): GAGVSQSPRYKVAKRGQDVALRCDPISGHVSLFWYQQALGQGPEFLTYFQNEAQLDKSGLPSDRFFAERPEGSVSTLKIQRTQQEDSAVYLCASSLYVGRGWASGVYNEQFFGPGTRLTVL.

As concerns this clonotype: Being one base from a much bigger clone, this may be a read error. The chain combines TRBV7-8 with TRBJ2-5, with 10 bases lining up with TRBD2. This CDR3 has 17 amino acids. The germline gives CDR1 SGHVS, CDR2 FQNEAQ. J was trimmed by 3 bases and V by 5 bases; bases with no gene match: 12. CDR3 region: CASSLFAPLAGKETQYF. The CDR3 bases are TGTGCCAGCAGCCTTTTTGCCCCACTAGCGGGGAAAGAGACCCAGTACTTC.

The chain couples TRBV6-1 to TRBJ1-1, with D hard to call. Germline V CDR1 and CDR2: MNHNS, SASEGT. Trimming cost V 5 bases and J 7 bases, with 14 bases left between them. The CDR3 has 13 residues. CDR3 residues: CASSPDENGEAFF. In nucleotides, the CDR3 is TGTGCCAGCAGTCCTGATGAGAACGGTGAAGCTTTCTTT.

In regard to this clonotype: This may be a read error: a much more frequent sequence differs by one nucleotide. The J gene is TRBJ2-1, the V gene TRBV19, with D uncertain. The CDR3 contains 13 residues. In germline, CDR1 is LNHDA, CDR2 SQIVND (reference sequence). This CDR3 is CVSSIGGYNEQFF. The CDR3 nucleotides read TGTGTCAGTAGTATCGGTGGCTACAATGAGCAGTTCTTC.

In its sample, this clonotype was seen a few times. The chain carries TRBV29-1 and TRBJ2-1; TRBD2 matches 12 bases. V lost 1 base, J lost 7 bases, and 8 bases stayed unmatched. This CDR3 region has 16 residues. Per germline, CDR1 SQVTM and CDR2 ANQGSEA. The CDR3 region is CSVEVLAGGRLNEQFF. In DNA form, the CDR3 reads TGCAGCGTTGAAGTCCTAGCGGGGGGGCGATTAAATGAGCAGTTCTTC.

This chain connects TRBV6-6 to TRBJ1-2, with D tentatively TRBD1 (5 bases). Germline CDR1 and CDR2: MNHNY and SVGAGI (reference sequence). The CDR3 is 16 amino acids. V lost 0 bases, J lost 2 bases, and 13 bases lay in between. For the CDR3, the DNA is TGTGCCAGCAGTTACTCGATGTCAGGGTTGAACTATGGCTACACCTTC. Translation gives CASSYSMSGLNYGYTF.

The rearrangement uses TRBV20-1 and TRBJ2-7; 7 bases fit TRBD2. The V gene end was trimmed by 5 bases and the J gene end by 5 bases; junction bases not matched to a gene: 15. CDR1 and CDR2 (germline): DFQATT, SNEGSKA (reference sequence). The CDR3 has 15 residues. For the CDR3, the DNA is TGCAGTGCTGGGGGGGGGGTTGGTTATGAGGACGAGCAGTACTTC. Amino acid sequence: CSAGGGVGYEDEQYF.

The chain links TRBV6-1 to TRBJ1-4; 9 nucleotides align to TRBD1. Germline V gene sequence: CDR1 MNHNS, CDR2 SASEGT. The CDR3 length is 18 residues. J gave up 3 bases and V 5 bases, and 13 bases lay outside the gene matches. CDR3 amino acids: CASSFRGTGISANEKLFF. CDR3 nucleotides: TGTGCCAGCAGTTTCCGCGGGACAGGGATCTCGGCTAATGAAAAACTGTTTTTT.

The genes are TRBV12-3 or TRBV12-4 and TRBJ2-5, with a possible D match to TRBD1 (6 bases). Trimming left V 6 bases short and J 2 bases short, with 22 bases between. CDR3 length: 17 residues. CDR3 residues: CASRSPRYRDTQETQYF. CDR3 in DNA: TGTGCCAGCAGATCACCGCGATACCGGGACACTCAAGAGACCCAGTACTTC.

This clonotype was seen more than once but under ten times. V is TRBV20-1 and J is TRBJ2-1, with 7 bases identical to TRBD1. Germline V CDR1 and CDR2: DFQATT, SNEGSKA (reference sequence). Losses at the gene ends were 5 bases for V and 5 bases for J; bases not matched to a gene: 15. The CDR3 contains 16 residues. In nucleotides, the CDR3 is TGCAGTGCTGAACAGGGGTTTGTTTTTGGGAACAATGAGCAGTTCTTC. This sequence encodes CSAEQGFVFGNNEQFF.

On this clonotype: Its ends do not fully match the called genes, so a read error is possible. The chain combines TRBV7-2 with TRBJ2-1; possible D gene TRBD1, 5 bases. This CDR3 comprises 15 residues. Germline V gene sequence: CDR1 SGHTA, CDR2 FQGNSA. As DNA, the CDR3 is TGTGCCAGCAGCTATAGGGGTTCAAAGTACATTGAGCAGTTCTTC. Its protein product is CASSYRGSKYIEQFF. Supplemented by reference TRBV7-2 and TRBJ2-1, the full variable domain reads GAGVSQSPSNKVTEKGKDVELRCDPISGHTALYWYRQSLGQGLEFLIYFQGNSAPDKSGLPSDRFSAERTGGSVSTLTIQRTQQEDSAVYLCASSYRGSKYIEQFFGPGTRLTVL.

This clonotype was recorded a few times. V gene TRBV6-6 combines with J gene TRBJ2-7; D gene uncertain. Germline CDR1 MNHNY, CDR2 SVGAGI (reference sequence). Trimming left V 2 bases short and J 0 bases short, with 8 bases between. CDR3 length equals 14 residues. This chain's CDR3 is CASSYEAVSYEQYF. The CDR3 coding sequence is TGTGCCAGCAGTTACGAAGCTGTCTCCTACGAGCAGTACTTC.

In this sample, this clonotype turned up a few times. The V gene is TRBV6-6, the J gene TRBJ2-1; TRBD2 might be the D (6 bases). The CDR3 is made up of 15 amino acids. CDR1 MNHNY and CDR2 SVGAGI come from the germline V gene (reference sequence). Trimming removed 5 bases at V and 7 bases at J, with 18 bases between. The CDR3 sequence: CASSKLAGSGNEQFF. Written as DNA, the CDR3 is TGTGCCAGCAGTAAATTGGCGGGGTCTGGGAATGAGCAGTTCTTC.

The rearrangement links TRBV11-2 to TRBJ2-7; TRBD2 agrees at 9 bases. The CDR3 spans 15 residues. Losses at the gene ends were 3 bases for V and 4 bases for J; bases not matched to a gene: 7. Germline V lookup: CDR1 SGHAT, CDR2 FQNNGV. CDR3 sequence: CASSLTTSGVYEQYF. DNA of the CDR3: TGTGCCAGCAGCTTGACGACTAGCGGAGTGTACGAGCAGTACTTC.

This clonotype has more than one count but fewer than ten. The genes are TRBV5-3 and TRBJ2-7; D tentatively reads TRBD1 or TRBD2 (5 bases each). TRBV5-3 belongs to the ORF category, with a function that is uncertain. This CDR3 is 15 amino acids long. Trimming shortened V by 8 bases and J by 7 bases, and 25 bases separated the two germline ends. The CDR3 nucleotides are TGTGCCAGCAGCCCAGACCGGGACCGCTCCCGTGAGCAGTACTTC. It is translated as CASSPDRDRSREQYF.

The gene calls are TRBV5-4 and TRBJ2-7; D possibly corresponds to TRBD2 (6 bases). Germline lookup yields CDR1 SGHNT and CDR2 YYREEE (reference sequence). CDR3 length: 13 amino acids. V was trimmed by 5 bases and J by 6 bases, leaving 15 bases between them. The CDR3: CASRAGLHSEQYF. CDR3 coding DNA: TGTGCCAGCAGGGCGGGACTTCACTCCGAGCAGTACTTC.